The clone carrying this T cell receptor beta chain was observed once. No antigen is known for it. This entry is derived from a study of T cells in localized non-small cell lung cancer. Study conclusions and caveats: In adjacent lung appeared a median 57 of the top 100 tumor clones. Blood T cell density predicted longer survival; adjacent-lung clonality, shorter. Uninvolved adjacent lung, not tumor, had the highest T cell clonality. Heterogeneity is still possible, as just one tumor region was sequenced.

Looked up from germline, CDR1 is MRHNA and CDR2 is SNTAGT. V lost 5 bases, J lost 2 bases, and 15 bases lay in between. The CDR3 length is 15 residues. Generated by immunoSEQ multiplex PCR, the TCRdb table keeps only in-frame clones and is missing some. This sample yields about 59,000 clones, of which 80% to 95% are seen a single time; roughly 21% belongs to the top ten. This specimen consisted of peripheral blood, obtained before any cancer treatment. This receptor was identified in a man aged 40 to 70 with stage I lung adenocarcinoma. The genes are TRBV6-4 and TRBJ1-1; maybe TRBD1 (5 bases). The CDR3 DNA reads TGTGCCAGCAGTAGAGACACCGACAGTAACACTGAAGCTTTCTTT. It specifies CASSRDTDSNTEAFF.